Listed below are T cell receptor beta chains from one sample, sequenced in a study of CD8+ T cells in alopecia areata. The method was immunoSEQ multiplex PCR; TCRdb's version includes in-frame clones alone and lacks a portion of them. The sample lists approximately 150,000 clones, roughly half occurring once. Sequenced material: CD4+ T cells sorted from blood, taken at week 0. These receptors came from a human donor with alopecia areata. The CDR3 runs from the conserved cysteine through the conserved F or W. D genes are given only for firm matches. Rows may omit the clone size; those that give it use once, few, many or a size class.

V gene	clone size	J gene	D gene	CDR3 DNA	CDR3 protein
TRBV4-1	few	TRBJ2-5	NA	TGCGCCAGCAGCCAAGCCGGACAGCTCTCCCCCTGGACCCAGTACTTC	CASSQAGQLSPWTQYF
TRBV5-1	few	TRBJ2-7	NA	TGCGCCAGCAGCCGGGACAACTACGAGCAGTACTTC	CASSRDNYEQYF
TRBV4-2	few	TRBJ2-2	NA	TGTGCCAGCAGCCAAGTAGTGGGAGGTAGCGGGGAGCTGTTTTTT	CASSQVVGGSGELFF
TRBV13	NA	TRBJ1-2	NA	TGTGCCAGCAGCTCCACAGGGCTCTATGGCTACACCTTC	CASSSTGLYGYTF
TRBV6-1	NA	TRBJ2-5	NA	TGTGCCAGCAGTGCGGGTCAAAAAGTCCAAGAGACCCAGTACTTC	CASSAGQKVQETQYF
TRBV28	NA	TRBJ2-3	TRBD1	TGTGCCAGCAGTTTATGGACAGGGGGCGCGGGAGGACTCACAGATACGCAGTATTTT	CASSLWTGGAGGLTDTQYF
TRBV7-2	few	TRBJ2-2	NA	TGTGCCAGCAGCTTAGATCCGGGAGGGGAGCTGTTTTTT	CASSLDPGGELFF
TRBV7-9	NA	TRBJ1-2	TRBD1	TGTGCCAGCAGCCCGGACGGACAGGGTGGCGGTGGCTACACCTTC	CASSPDGQGGGGYTF
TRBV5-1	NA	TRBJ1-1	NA	TGCGCCAGCAGCTTGGGGGGGATGAACACTGAAGCTTTCTTT	CASSLGGMNTEAFF
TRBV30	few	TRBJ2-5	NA	TGTGCCTGGAACGTCAGGGGCGGAGAGACCCAGTACTTC	CAWNVRGGETQYF
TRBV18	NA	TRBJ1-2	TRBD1	TGTGCCAGCTCACCTCCGGGACAGGGGGCATCTTATGGCTACACCTTC	CASSPPGQGASYGYTF
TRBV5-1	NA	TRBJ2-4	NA	TGCGCCAGCAGCTCCGAACCTGGTCGGGAGGCCAAAAACATTCAGTACTTC	CASSSEPGREAKNIQYF
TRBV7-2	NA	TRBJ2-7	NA	TGTGCCAGCAGCTTAATTTCGGCGGGCGTTAACCTCTACGAGCAGTACTTC	CASSLISAGVNLYEQYF
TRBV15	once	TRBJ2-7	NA	TGTGCCACCAGCAGAGGCCGGGACATAAACTACGAGCAGTACTTC	CATSRGRDINYEQYF
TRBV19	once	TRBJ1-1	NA	TGTGCCAGTAGTAGACGGGCTTCGAACACTGAAGCTTTCTTT	CASSRRASNTEAFF
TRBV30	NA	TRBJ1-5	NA	TGTGCCTGGGACCACCCGGGCAATCAGCCCCAGCATTTT	CAWDHPGNQPQHF
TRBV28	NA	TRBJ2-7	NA	TGTGCCAGCAGTACCTGGGGCGGGATTTTCCACGAGCAGTACTTC	CASSTWGGIFHEQYF
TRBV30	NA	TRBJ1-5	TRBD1	TGTGCCTGGAGTGCCGACAGGGATCAGCCCCAGCATTTT	CAWSADRDQPQHF
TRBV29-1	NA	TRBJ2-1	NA	TGCAGCGTTGGCAGGGATGAGCAGTTCTTC	CSVGRDEQFF
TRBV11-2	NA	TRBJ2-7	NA	TGTGCCAGCAGCTTAGGGGGGACCGAGCAGTACTTC	CASSLGGTEQYF
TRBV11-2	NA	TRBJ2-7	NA	TGTGCCAGCAGCCTTAGTGGGGGACCCGCCTACGAGCAGTACTTC	CASSLSGGPAYEQYF
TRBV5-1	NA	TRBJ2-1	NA	TGCGCCAGCAGCCCGGGACACCAGCCTGTCAATGAGCAGTTCTTC	CASSPGHQPVNEQFF
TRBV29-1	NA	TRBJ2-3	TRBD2	TGCAGCGTGGAGGGACTAGCGGGAGACCCAGATACGCAGTATTTT	CSVEGLAGDPDTQYF
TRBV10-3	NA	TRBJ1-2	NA	TGTGCCATCAGTGAGGACAGCTATGGCTACACCTTC	CAISEDSYGYTF
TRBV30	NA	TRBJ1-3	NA	TGTGCCGGAAGGCCCTCTGGAAACACCATATATTTT	CAGRPSGNTIYF
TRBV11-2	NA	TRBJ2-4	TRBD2	TGTGCCAGCAGCCCCAGCGGGGGCAAAAACATTCAGTACTTC	CASSPSGGKNIQYF
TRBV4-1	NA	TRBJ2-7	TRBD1	TGCGCCAGCAGCCATGGACAGGGATACGAGCAGTACTTC	CASSHGQGYEQYF
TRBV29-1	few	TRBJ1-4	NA	TGCAGCGTTATGGTCCCTCGGGAAAAACTGTTTTTT	CSVMVPREKLFF
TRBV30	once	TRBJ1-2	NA	TGTGCCTGGAGCTGGGACCGACGAAACTATGGCTACACCTTC	CAWSWDRRNYGYTF
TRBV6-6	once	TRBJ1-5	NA	TGTGCCAGTTCGGGAGGGGAGGGGAATCAGCCCCAGCATTTT	CASSGGEGNQPQHF
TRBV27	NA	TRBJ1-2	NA	TGTGCCAGTCCTCGGGGCGAAAAACTCTATGGCTACACCTTC	CASPRGEKLYGYTF
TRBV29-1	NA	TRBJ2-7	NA	TGCAGCGTTCCGGGTAGGGGGAAGCAGTACTTC	CSVPGRGKQYF
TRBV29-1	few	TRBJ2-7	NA	TGCAGCGTTGGCCTGGTCTCCGGGCAGTACTTC	CSVGLVSGQYF
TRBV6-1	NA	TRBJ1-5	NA	TGTGCCAGCACTCAACTTGGGGCGCTAAATCAGCCCCAGCATTTT	CASTQLGALNQPQHF
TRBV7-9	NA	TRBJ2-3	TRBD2	TGTGCCAGCAGCTTAGCACGGTTTGGTAGCGGGAGCACAGATACGCAGTATTTT	CASSLARFGSGSTDTQYF
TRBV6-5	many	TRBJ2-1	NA	TGTGCCAGCAGTGAGACCCGCTCCTACAATGAGCAGTTCTTC	CASSETRSYNEQFF
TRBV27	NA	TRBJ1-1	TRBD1	TGTGCCAGCGCACAGGGGCGGGGCACTGAAGCTTTCTTT	CASAQGRGTEAFF
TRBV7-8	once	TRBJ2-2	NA	TGTGCCAGCAGCTTAGAACACGCGGAGATGGAGCTGTTTTTT	CASSLEHAEMELFF
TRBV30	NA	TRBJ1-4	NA	TGTGCCTGGAGATCTCGGCGAGGAGCAACTAATGAAAAACTGTTTTTT	CAWRSRRGATNEKLFF
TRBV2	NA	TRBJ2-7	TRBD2	TGTGCCAGCAGTGGACTAGCGGAGCAGTACTTC	CASSGLAEQYF
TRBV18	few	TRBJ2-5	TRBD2	TGTGCCAGCTCACCTCCGCGGGAGGGCCCTCTGAAGGAGACCCAGTACTTC	CASSPPREGPLKETQYF
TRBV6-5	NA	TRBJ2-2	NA	TGTGCCAGCAGCCGCACCGGGGAGCTGTTTTTT	CASSRTGELFF
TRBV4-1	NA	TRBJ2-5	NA	TGCGCCAGCAGCCAAGACCACTTCGGTGGAGGGCGAGAGACCCAGTACTTC	CASSQDHFGGGRETQYF
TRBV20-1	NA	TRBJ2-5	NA	TGCAGTGCAATCCAAGAGACCCAGTACTTC	CSAIQETQYF